Each of the 9 T cell receptor beta chains below was sequenced from the same sample in a study of shared clonotypes between healthy human individuals. The table came from immunoSEQ multiplex PCR; TCRdb's copy has only in-frame clones and leaves some out. The sample lists nearly 1 million clones, around three quarters occurring once. Sequenced: memory CD4+ T cells sorted from blood. Sample subset: CD45RA-negative fraction. Source of these receptors: a young man in good health.

The chain has TRBV7-8 and TRBJ1-3, with D tentatively TRBD1 (5 bases). This CDR3 contains 16 residues. Germline V CDR1 and CDR2: SGHVS, FQNEAQ. Between the trimmed V and J ends, which lost 0 bases and 0 bases, there was a span of 9 bases. The CDR3 loop is CASSLAIGTSGNTIYF. The CDR3 nucleotides are TGTGCCAGCAGCTTAGCCATCGGGACCTCTGGAAACACCATATATTTT.

This CDR3 is CASTRNEKLFF. The CDR3 DNA sequence: TGTGCCAGCACCCGTAATGAAAAACTGTTTTTT. The J gene is TRBJ1-4, the V gene TRBV28; no firm D call. CDR3 length: 11 amino acids. Germline CDR1 MDHEN, CDR2 SYDVKM. V was pared by 7 bases and J by 4 bases, with 4 bases between.

The chain joins TRBV28 to TRBJ1-6; D gene uncertain. Looked up from germline, CDR1 is MDHEN and CDR2 is SYDVKM. V was pared by 5 bases and J by 7 bases, with 21 bases between. The CDR3 covers 17 residues. The CDR3 loop is CASSPREGYRLNSPLHF. DNA for the CDR3: TGTGCCAGCAGTCCAAGGGAAGGGTATAGGTTAAATTCACCCCTCCACTTT.

V and J are TRBV18 and TRBJ2-2; D is uncertain. CDR1 and CDR2 (germline): KGHSH, LQKENI. V shed 2 bases and J shed 4 bases, with 14 bases lying between them. The CDR3 consists of 16 residues. The CDR3 sequence is CASSPGVVTVTGELFF. CDR3 bases: TGTGCCAGCTCACCAGGGGTAGTGACTGTCACCGGGGAGCTGTTTTTT.

This chain joins TRBV4-1 and TRBJ2-2, with D uncertain. The V and J ends lost 4 bases and 4 bases respectively, with 16 bases between them. CDR3 size: 16 residues. Germline CDR1 is MGHRA and CDR2 is YSYEKL. CDR3 DNA sequence: TGCGCCAGCAGCCGTTCATGGGGTGCCCTCACCGGGGAGCTGTTTTTT. Encoded protein: CASSRSWGALTGELFF.

Comment on this clone: Being one base from a much bigger clone, this may be a read error. This chain links TRBV5-8 with TRBJ2-1, with D unclear. Trimming removed 3 bases from V and 4 bases from J, with 2 bases in between. In germline, CDR1 is SGHTS, CDR2 YDEGEE. The CDR3 has 11 residues. CDR3 DNA sequence: TGTGCCAGCAGCTCATACAATGAGCAGTTCTTC. Translated: CASSSYNEQFF. Combining the CDR3 with reference TRBV5-8 and TRBJ2-1 gives the whole variable domain EAGVTQSPTHLIKTRGQQATLRCSPISGHTSVYWYQQALGLGLQFLLWYDEGEERNRGNFPPRFSGRQFPNYSSELNVNALELEDSALYLCASSSYNEQFFGPGTRLTVL.

The chain recombines TRBV5-6 with TRBJ1-5; 8 bases are a match to TRBD1. The CDR3 spans 15 residues. Germline loops: CDR1 SGHDT, CDR2 YYEEEE. Losses at the gene ends were 2 bases for V and 4 bases for J; bases not matched to a gene: 5. The CDR3 region is CASSFSDRVNQPQHF. The CDR3 DNA is TGTGCCAGCAGCTTCTCGGACAGGGTGAATCAGCCCCAGCATTTT.

This clone occurred a few times. V is TRBV10-1 and J is TRBJ1-1; no clear D. The CDR3 is 13 amino acids. Germline V lookup: CDR1 WNHNN, CDR2 SYGVQD (reference sequence). V lost 5 bases and J lost 8, with 15 bases in between. CDR3 nucleotide sequence: TGCGCCAGCAGTAGAGGCCGGGGTATGGAAGCTTTCTTT. Translating it yields CASSRGRGMEAFF.

This clone turned up a few times. J is TRBJ1-2 and V is TRBV30, with D maybe TRBD1 (5 bases). Per the germline V gene, CDR1 is GTSNPN and CDR2 is SVGIG (reference sequence). V was pared by 3 bases and J by 5 bases, with 22 bases between. The CDR3 contains 16 residues. The CDR3 DNA sequence: TGTGCCTGGAGCCTTCAGCTTTGGGGGGAGGTTTATGGCTACACCTTC. Protein sequence: CAWSLQLWGEVYGYTF. The full variable domain, its missing parts supplied by reference TRBV30 and TRBJ1-2, is SQTIHQWPATLVQPVGSPLSLECTVEGTSNPNLYWYRQAAGRGLQLLFYSVGIGQISSEVPQNLSASRPQDRQFILSSKKLLLSDSGFYLCAWSLQLWGEVYGYTFGSGTRLTVV.